This TCR beta chain came from a study of cytomegalovirus exposure and HLA in healthy donors. Regarding the study as a whole: In a later analysis, specific HLA alleles were associated with under 20,000 TCR beta sequences at a 0.05 false discovery rate. Cytomegalovirus-associated TCR beta chains were listed, numbering over 150.

PCR used 60 Vbeta primers and 13 Jbeta primers. TCRdb keeps only in-frame clones here, not all; method: immunoSEQ multiplex PCR. The sample has about 170,000 clones. This CDR3 contains 14 residues. CDR1 LNHDA and CDR2 SQIVND come from the germline V gene (reference sequence). Trimming left V 5 bases short and J 0 bases short, with 10 bases between. For this clone: Its antigen is not identified.

This receptor was taken from a woman aged 18-29 years in good health and CMV-seropositive. The V gene is TRBV19, the J gene TRBJ2-5, with D possibly TRBD1 on 6 matching bases. The sequenced material came from PBMCs. The CDR3: CASSQQGYQETQYF. CDR3 coding DNA: TGTGCCAGTAGTCAACAGGGCTACCAAGAGACCCAGTACTTC.